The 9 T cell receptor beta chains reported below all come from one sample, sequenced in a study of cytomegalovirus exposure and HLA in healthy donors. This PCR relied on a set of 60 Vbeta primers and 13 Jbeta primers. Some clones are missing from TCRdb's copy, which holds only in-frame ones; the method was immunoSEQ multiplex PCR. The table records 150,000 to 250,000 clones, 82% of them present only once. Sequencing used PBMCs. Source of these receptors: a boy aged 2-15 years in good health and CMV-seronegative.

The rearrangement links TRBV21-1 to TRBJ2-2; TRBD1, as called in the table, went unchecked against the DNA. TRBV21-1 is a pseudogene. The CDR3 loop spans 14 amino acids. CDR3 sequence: CASPDTSGTGELFF. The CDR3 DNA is TGTGCCAGCCCGGACACATCGGGCACCGGGGAGCTGTTTTTT.

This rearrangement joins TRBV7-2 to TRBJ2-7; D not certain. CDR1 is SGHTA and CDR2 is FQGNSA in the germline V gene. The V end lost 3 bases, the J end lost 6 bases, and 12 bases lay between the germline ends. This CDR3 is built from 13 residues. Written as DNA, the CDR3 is TGTGCCAGCAGCTTCGGCAGAACGGGCGAGCAGTACTTC. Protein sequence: CASSFGRTGEQYF.

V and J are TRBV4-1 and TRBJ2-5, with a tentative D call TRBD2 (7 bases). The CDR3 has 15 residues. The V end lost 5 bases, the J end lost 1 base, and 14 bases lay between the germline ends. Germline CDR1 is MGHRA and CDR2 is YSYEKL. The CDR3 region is CASSALGGGQETQYF. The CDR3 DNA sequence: TGCGCCAGCAGCGCTCTAGGGGGGGGCCAAGAGACCCAGTACTTC.

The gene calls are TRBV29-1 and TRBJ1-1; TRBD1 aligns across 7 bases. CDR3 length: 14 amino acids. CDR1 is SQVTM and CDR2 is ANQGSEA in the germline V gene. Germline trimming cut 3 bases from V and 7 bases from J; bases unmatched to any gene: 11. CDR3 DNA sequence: TGCAGCGTTGAGAAGACAGGGAGGATTGGTGAAGCTTTCTTT. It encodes CSVEKTGRIGEAFF.

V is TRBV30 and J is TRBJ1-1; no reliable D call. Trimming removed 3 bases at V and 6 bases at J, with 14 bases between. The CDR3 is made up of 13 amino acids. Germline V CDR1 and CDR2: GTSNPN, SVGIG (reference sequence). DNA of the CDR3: TGTGCCTGGAGACGGAGGTTTGCCGCTGAAGCTTTCTTT. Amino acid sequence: CAWRRRFAAEAFF.

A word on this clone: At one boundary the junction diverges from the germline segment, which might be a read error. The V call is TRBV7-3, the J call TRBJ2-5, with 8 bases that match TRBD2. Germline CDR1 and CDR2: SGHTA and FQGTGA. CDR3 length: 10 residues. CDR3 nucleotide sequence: TGTGCCAGCAGCTTTAAGACTAGCGACTTC. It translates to CASSFKTSDF.

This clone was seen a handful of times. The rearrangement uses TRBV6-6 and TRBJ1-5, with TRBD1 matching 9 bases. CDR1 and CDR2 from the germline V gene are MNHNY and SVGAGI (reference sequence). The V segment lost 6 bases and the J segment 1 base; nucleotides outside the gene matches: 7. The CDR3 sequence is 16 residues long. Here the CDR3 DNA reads TGTGCCAGCAGCAAACAGGGGGCAGTAAGCAATCAGCCCCAGCATTTT. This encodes CASSKQGAVSNQPQHF.

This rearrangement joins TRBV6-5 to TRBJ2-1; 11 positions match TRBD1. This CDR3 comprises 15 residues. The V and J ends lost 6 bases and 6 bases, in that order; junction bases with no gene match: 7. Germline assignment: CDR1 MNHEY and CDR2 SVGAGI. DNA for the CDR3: TGTGCCAGCAGGATGGGACAGGGGGGGTTCAATGAGCAGTTCTTC. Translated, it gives CASRMGQGGFNEQFF.

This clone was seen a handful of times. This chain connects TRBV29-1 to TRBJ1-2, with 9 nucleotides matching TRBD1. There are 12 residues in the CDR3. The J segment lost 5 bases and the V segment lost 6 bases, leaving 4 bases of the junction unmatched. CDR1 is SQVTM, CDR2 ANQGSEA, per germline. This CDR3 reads CSVGQGSYGYTF. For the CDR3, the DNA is TGCAGCGTCGGACAGGGGTCATATGGCTACACCTTC.